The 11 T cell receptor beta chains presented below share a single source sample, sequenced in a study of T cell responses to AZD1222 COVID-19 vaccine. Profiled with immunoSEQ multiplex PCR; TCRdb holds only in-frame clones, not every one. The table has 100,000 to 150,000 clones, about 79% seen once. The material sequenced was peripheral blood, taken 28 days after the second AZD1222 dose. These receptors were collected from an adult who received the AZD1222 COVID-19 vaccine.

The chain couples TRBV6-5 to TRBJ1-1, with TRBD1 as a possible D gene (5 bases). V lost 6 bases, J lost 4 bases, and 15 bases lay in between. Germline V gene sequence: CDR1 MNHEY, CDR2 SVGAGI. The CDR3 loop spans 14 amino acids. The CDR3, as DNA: TGTGCCAGCAGGACGGAGACAGCTCTCACTGAAGCTTTCTTT. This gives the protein CASRTETALTEAFF.

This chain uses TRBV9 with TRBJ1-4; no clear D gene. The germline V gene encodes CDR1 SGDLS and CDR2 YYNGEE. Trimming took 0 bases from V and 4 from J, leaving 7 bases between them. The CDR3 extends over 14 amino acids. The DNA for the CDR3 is TGTGCCAGCAGCGTAGCCGGGGATAATGAAAAACTGTTTTTT. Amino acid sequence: CASSVAGDNEKLFF.

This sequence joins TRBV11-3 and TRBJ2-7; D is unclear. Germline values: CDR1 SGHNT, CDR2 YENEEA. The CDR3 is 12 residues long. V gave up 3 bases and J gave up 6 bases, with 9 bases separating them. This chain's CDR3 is CASSLPKGEQYF. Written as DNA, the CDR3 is TGTGCCAGCAGCTTGCCAAAGGGCGAGCAGTACTTC.

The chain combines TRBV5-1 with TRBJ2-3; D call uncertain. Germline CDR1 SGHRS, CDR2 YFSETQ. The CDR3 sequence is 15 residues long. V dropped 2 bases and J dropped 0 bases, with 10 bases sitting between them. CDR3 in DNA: TGCGCCAGCAGCTTTCTAAGGGCTAGCACAGATACGCAGTATTTT. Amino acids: CASSFLRASTDTQYF.

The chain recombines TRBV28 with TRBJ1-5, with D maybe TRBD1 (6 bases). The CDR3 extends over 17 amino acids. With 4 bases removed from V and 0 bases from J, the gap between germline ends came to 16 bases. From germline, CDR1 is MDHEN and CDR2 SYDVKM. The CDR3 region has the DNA TGTGCCAGCAGTTCCCCAGGGGACACTTATAGCAATCAGCCCCAGCATTTT. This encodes CASSSPGDTYSNQPQHF. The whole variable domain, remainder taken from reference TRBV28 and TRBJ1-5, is DVKVTQSSRYLVKRTGEKVFLECVQDMDHENMFWYRQDPGLGLRLIYFSYDVKMKEKGDIPEGYSVSREKKERFSLILESASTNQTSMYLCASSSPGDTYSNQPQHFGDGTRLSIL.

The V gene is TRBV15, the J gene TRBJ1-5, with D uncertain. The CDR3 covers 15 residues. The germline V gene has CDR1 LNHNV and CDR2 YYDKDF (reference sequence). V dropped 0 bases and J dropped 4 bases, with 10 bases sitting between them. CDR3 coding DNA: TGTGCCACCAGCAGAGATGGGAGAAGGAATCAGCCCCAGCATTTT. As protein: CATSRDGRRNQPQHF. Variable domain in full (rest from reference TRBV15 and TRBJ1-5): DAMVIQNPRYQVTQFGKPVTLSCSQTLNHNVMYWYQQKSSQAPKLLFHYYDKDFNNEADTPDNFQSRRPNTSFCFLDIRSPGLGDTAMYLCATSRDGRRNQPQHFGDGTRLSIL.

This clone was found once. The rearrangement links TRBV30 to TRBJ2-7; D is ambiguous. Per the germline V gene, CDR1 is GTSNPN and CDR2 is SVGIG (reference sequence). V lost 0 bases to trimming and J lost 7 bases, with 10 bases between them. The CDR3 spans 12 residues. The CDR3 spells CAWSVQYYEQYF. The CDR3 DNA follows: TGTGCCTGGAGTGTACAGTATTATGAGCAGTACTTC.

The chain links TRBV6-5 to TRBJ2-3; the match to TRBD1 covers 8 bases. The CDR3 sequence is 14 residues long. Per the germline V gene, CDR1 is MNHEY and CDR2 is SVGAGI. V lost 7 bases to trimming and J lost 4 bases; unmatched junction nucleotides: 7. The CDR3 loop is CASTSRGLSDTQYF. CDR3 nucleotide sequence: TGTGCCAGCACATCCAGGGGGCTCTCAGATACGCAGTATTTT.

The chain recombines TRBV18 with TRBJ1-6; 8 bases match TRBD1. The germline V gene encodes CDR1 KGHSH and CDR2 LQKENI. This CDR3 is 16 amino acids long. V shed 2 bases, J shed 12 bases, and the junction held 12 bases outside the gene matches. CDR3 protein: CASSPDLGQAGGPLHF. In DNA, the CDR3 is TGTGCCAGCTCACCAGATTTGGGACAGGCGGGTGGACCCCTCCACTTT.

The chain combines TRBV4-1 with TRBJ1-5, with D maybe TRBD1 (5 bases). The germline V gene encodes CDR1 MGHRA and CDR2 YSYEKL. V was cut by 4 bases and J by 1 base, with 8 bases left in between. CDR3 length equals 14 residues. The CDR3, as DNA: TGCGCCAGCAGCCCAGGGACCAGCAATCAGCCCCAGCATTTT. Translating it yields CASSPGTSNQPQHF.

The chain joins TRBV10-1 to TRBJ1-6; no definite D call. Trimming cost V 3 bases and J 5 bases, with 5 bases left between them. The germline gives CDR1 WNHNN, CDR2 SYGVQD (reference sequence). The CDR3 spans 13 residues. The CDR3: CASSDTNNSPLHF. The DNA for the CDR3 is TGCGCCAGCAGTGACACCAATAATTCACCCCTCCACTTT.